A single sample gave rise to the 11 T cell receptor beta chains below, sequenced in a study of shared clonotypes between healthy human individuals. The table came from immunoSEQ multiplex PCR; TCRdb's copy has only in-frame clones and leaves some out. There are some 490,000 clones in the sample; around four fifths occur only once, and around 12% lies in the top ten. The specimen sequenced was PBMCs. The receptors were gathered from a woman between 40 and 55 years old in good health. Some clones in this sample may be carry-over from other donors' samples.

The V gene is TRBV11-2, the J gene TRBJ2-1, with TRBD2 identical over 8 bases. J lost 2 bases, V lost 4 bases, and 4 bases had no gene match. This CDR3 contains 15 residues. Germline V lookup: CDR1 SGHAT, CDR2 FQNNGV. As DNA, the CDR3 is TGTGCCAGCAGCTGGAGTAGCGGGGCCTACAATGAGCAGTTCTTC. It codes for CASSWSSGAYNEQFF.

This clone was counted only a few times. In nucleotides, the CDR3 is TGTGCCAGCAATGACCGGGACAGGGCATCCGGGGAGCTGTTTTTT. It yields the protein CASNDRDRASGELFF. V is TRBV2 and J is TRBJ2-2; 9 positions agree with TRBD1. Looked up from germline, CDR1 is SNHLY and CDR2 is FYNNEI. This CDR3 is 15 amino acids long. V trimming: 7 bases; J trimming: 6 bases; junction bases outside the gene matches: 9.

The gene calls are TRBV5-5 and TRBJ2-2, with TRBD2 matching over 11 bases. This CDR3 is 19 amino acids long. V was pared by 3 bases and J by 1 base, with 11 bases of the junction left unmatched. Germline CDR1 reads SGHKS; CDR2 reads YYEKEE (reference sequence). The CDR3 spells CASSSAGTSGSLNTGELFF. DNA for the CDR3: TGTGCCAGCAGCTCAGCCGGGACTAGCGGTTCTTTGAACACCGGGGAGCTGTTTTTT.

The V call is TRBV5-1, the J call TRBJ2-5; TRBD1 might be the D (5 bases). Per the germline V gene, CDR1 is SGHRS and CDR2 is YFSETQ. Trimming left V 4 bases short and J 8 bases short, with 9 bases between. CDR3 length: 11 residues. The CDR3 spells CASSPDTTQYF. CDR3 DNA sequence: TGCGCCAGCAGCCCGGACACTACCCAGTACTTC. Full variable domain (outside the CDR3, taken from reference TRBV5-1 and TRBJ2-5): KAGVTQTPRYLIKTRGQQVTLSCSPISGHRSVSWYQQTPGQGLQFLFEYFSETQRNKGNFPGRFSGRQFSNSRSEMNVSTLELGDSALYLCASSPDTTQYFGPGTRLLVL.

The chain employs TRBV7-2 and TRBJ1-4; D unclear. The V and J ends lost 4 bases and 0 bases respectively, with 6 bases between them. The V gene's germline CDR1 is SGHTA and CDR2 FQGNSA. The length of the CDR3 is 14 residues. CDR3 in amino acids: CASSWGATNEKLFF. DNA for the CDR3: TGTGCCAGCAGCTGGGGAGCAACTAATGAAAAACTGTTTTTT.

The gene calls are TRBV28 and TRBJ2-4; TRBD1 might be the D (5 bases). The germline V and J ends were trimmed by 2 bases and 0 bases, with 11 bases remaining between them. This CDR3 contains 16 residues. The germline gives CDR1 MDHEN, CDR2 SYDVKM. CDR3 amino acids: CASSLISGLAKNIQYF. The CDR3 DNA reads TGTGCCAGCAGTTTAATATCAGGGCTAGCCAAAAACATTCAGTACTTC.

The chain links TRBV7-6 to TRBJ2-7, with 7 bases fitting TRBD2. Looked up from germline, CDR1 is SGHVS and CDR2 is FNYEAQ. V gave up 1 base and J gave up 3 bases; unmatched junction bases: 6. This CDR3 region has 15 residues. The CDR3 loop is CASSLGASGNYEQYF. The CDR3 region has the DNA TGTGCCAGCAGCTTAGGAGCTAGCGGCAACTACGAGCAGTACTTC.

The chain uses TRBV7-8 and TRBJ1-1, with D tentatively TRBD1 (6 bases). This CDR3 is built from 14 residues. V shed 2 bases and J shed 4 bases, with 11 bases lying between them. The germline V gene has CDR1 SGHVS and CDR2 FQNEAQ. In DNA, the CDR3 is TGTGCCAGCAGCTTAACGGGGGCGGGCACTGAAGCTTTCTTT. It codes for CASSLTGAGTEAFF. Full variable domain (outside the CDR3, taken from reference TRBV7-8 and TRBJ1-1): GAGVSQSPRYKVAKRGQDVALRCDPISGHVSLFWYQQALGQGPEFLTYFQNEAQLDKSGLPSDRFFAERPEGSVSTLKIQRTQQEDSAVYLCASSLTGAGTEAFFGQGTRLTVV.

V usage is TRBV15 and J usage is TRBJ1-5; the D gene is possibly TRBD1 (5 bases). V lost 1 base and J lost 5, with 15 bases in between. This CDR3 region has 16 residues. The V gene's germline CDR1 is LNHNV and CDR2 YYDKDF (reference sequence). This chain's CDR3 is CATSRGGAGPYQPQHF. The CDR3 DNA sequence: TGTGCCACCAGCAGAGGCGGGGCAGGGCCGTATCAGCCCCAGCATTTT.

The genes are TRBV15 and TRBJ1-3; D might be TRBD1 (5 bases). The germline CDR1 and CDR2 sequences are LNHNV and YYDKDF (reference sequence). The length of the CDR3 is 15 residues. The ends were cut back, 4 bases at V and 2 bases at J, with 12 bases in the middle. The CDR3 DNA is TGTGCCACCAGCAAGGTCAGGGAGGCTGGAAACACCATATATTTT. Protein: CATSKVREAGNTIYF. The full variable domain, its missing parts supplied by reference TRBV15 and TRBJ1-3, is DAMVIQNPRYQVTQFGKPVTLSCSQTLNHNVMYWYQQKSSQAPKLLFHYYDKDFNNEADTPDNFQSRRPNTSFCFLDIRSPGLGDTAMYLCATSKVREAGNTIYFGEGSWLTVV.

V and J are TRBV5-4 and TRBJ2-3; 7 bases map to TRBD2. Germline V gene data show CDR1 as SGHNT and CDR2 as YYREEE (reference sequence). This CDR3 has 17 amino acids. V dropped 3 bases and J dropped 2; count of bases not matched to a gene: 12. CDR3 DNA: TGTGCCAGCAGCTCCTCGGGCGGGAGTTACCTCACAGATACGCAGTATTTT. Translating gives CASSSSGGSYLTDTQYF. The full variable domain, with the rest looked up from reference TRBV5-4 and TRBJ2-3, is ETGVTQSPTHLIKTRGQQVTLRCSSQSGHNTVSWYQQALGQGPQFIFQYYREEENGRGNFPPRFSGLQFPNYSSELNVNALELDDSALYLCASSSSGGSYLTDTQYFGPGTRLTVL.